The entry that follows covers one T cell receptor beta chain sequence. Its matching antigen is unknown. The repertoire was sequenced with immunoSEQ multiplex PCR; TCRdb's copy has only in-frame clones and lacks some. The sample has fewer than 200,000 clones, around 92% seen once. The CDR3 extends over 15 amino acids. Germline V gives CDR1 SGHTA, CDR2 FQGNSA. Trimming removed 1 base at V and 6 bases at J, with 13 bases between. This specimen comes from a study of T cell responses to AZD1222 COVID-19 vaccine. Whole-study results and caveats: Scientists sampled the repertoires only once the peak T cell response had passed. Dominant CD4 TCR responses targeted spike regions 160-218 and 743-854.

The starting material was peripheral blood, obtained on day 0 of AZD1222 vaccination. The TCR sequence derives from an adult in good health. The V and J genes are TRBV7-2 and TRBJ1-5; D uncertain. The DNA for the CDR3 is TGTGCCAGCAGCTTAGAGGCGGGGAGAAGTCAGCCCCAGCATTTT. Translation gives CASSLEAGRSQPQHF.